Sequencing of this T cell receptor beta chain was carried out in a study of T cells in Graves' hyperthyroidism and ophthalmopathy. From RNA transcripts, TCR beta CDR3 regions were amplified. The TCR CDR3 was amplified in a first-round RT-PCR using the HTBI primer set. TCRdb ran MiXCR on the multiplex PCR reads and lists one entry per CDR3 protein. The data show some 370,000 distinct CDR3 sequences, over 13% seen once. Any patient presenting with uncontrolled infection, other autoimmune disease, pregnancy or lactation was left out. Every diagnosis used clinical symptoms, serum thyroxine and TRAb, thyroid ultrasound and orbital computed tomography. This clonotype was seen at least ten times. Its antigen is undetermined. Study-wide points: Progression to ophthalmopathy was predicted a median of 6.5 months early.

Germline V lookup: CDR1 MGHRA, CDR2 YSYEKL. With 4 bases removed from V and 2 bases from J, the gap between germline ends came to 3 bases. The CDR3 length is 12 residues. The specimen was blood. This TCR was recovered from a man aged 50 or older with Graves' ophthalmopathy. The chain carries TRBV4-1 and TRBJ1-3; D call uncertain. The DNA for the CDR3 is TGCGCCAGCAGCCGGACTGGAAACACCATATATTTT. Its protein product is CASSRTGNTIYF.